The 6 T cell receptor beta chains in this list originate from one sample, sequenced in a study of blood T cell repertoires in COVID-19. Some clones are missing from TCRdb's copy, which holds only in-frame ones; the method was immunoSEQ multiplex PCR. The sample consists of roughly 250,000 clones, nearly 90% of them appearing once. The sample consisted of peripheral blood. These receptors all stem from a woman aged 40 to 50 who had recovered from COVID-19.

In DNA form, the CDR3 reads TGTGCCAGTAGTATCACGACAGGTGTCGGGGAGCTGTTTTTT. Translated: CASSITTGVGELFF. The V gene is TRBV19, the J gene TRBJ2-2, with D maybe TRBD1 (6 bases). V dropped 3 bases and J dropped 7 bases, with 12 bases sitting between them. This CDR3 spans 14 amino acids. Germline values: CDR1 LNHDA, CDR2 SQIVND (reference sequence).

The J gene is TRBJ2-1, the V gene TRBV24-1, with TRBD2 identical over 11 bases. The CDR3 has 16 residues. The germline CDR1 and CDR2 sequences are KGHDR and SFDVKD. V lost 4 bases to trimming and J lost 4 bases; unmatched junction nucleotides: 5. CDR3 region: CATSEPTSGGYNEQFF. CDR3 coding DNA: TGTGCCACCAGTGAACCTACTAGCGGGGGTTACAATGAGCAGTTCTTC.

The chain carries TRBV18 and TRBJ1-5; TRBD1 matches at 7 bases. With V trimmed by 2 bases and J by 2 bases, 3 bases remained unmatched. Germline assignment: CDR1 KGHSH and CDR2 LQKENI. There are 15 residues in the CDR3. CDR3 in amino acids: CASSPNTGGNQPQHF. The CDR3 DNA reads as TGTGCCAGCTCACCAAACACAGGGGGCAATCAGCCCCAGCATTTT.

The chain joins TRBV6-5 to TRBJ1-4; D is perhaps TRBD1 (6 bases). Germline loops: CDR1 MNHEY, CDR2 SVGAGI. This CDR3 has 15 residues. Deletions cut 4 bases from V and 7 bases from J, with 16 bases between. The CDR3 DNA reads as TGTGCCAGCAGTTCATCCGGGCTCAGGGGTGAAAAACTGTTTTTT. Residues: CASSSSGLRGEKLFF.

This clone has only one observation. The chain carries TRBV7-2 and TRBJ2-5, with D unresolved. The CDR3 consists of 14 residues. Looked up from germline, CDR1 is SGHTA and CDR2 is FQGNSA. Trimming removed 1 base at V and 2 bases at J, with 8 bases between. The CDR3 region has the DNA TGTGCCAGCAGCTTAGGGCCTCAGCAAGAGACCCAGTACTTC. It translates to CASSLGPQQETQYF.

V gene TRBV6-5 combines with J gene TRBJ2-7; 7 bases fit TRBD1. This CDR3 is 15 amino acids long. In germline, CDR1 is MNHEY, CDR2 SVGAGI. J was trimmed by 6 bases and V by 8 bases; bases with no gene match: 16. The CDR3 coding sequence is TGTGCCAGCGCCCGATCGATGACAGGGACCTCCGAGCAGTACTTC. This sequence encodes CASARSMTGTSEQYF.